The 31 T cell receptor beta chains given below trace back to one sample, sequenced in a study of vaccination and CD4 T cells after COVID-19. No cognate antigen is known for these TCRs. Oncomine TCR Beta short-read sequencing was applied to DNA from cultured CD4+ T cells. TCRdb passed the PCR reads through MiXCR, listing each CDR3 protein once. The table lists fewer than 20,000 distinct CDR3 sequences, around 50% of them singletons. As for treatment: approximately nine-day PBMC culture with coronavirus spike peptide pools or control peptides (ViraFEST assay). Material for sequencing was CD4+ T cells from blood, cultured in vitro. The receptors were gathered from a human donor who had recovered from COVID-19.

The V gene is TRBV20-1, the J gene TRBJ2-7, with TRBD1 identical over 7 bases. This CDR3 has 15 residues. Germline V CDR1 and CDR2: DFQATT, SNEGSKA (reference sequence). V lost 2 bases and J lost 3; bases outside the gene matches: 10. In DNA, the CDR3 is TGCAGTGCTAGACCCCCGGGACAGAGGAGCTACGAGCAGTACTTC. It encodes CSARPPGQRSYEQYF.

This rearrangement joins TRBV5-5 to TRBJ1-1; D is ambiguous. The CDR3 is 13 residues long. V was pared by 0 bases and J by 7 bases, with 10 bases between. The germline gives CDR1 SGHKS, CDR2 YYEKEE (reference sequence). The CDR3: CASSLVVWGEAFF. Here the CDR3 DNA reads TGTGCCAGCAGCTTGGTTGTGTGGGGTGAAGCTTTCTTT.

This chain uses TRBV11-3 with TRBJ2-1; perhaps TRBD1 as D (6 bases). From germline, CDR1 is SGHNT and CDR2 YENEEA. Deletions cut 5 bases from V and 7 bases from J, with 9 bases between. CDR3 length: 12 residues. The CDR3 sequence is CASSPQGNEQFF. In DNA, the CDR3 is TGTGCCAGCAGCCCTCAGGGGAATGAGCAGTTCTTC.

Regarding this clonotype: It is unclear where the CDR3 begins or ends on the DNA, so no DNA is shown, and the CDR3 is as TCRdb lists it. Here the CDR3 reads CASSFYICSAPGTSGNNEQFF. The rearrangement links TRBV7-9 to TRBJ2-1; the D call in the table, TRBD2, was not verified against the DNA. From its first to its last residue, the CDR3 has 21 amino acids. Germline V gene lookup returns CDR1 SEHNR and CDR2 FQNEAQ (reference sequence).

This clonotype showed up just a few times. The CDR3 sequence is CASSRDIGTGNYGYTF. The CDR3 coding sequence is TGTGCCAGCAGCCGAGATATCGGGACAGGGAACTATGGCTACACCTTC. The rearrangement uses TRBV7-9 and TRBJ1-2, with 9 nucleotides matching TRBD1. V trimming: 5 bases; J trimming: 2 bases; junction bases outside the gene matches: 9. The CDR3 covers 16 residues. Germline CDR1 and CDR2: SEHNR and FQNEAQ (reference sequence). Using reference TRBV7-9 and TRBJ1-2 for the parts outside the CDR3, the full variable domain is DTGVSQNPRHKITKRGQNVTFRCDPISEHNRLYWYRQTLGQGPEFLTYFQNEAQLEKSRLLSDRFSAERPKGSFSTLEIQRTEQGDSAMYLCASSRDIGTGNYGYTFGSGTRLTVV.

This CDR3 reads CARSFPGTGGRGYGYTF. For the CDR3, the DNA is TGTGCCAGAAGCTTTCCGGGGACAGGGGGCCGTGGCTATGGCTACACCTTC. This chain joins TRBV5-3 and TRBJ1-2; 12 bases match TRBD1. TRBV5-3 is assigned to the ORF class and has an uncertain function. The V gene end was trimmed by 2 bases and the J gene end by 4 bases; junction bases not matched to a gene: 9. This CDR3 region has 17 residues.

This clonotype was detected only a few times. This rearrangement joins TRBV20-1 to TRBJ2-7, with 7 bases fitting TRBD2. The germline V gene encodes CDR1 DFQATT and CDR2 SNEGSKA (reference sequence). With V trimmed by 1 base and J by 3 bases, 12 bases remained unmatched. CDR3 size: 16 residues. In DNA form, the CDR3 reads TGCAGTGCTAGAGCCCAGACTAGCCCAGCCGGCTACGAGCAGTACTTC. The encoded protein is CSARAQTSPAGYEQYF.

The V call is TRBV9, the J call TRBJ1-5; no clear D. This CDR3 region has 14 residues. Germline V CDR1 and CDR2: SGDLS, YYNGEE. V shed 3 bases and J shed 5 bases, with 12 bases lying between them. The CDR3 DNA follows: TGTGCCAGCAGCGACGGGCAGAACGATCAGCCCCAGCATTTT. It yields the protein CASSDGQNDQPQHF.

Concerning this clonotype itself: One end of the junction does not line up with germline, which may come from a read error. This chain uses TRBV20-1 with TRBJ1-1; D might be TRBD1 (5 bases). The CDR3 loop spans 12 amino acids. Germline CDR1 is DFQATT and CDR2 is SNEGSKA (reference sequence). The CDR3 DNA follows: TGCAGTGCCAGAGAGGGGTACACTGAAGCTTTCTTT. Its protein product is CSAREGYTEAFF.

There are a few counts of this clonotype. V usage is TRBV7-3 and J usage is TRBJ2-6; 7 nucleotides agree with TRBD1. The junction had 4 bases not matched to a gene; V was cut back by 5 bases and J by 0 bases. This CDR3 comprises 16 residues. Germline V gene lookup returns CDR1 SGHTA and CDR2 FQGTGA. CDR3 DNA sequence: TGTGCCAGCAGCAAGGGACAGACCTCTGGGGCCAACGTCCTGACTTTC. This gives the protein CASSKGQTSGANVLTF.

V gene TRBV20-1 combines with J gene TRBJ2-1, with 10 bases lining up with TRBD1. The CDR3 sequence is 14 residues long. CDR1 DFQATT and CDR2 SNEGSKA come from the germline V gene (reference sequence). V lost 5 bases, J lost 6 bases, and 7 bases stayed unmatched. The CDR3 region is CSAGGDRGINEQFF. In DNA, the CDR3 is TGCAGTGCTGGAGGGGACAGGGGCATCAATGAGCAGTTCTTC.

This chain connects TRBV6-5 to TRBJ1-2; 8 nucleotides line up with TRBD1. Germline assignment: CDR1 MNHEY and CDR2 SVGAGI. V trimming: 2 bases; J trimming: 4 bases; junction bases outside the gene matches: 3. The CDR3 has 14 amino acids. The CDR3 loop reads CASSYRTGIYGYTF. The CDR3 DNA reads TGTGCCAGCAGTTACCGGACAGGGATCTATGGCTACACCTTC.

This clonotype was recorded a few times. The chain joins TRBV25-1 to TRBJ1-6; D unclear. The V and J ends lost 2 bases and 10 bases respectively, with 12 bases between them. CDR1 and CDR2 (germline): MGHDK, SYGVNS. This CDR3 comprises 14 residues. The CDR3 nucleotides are TGTGCCAGCAGTGAAGGGAGGGTTCGATCACCCCTCCACTTT. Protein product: CASSEGRVRSPLHF.

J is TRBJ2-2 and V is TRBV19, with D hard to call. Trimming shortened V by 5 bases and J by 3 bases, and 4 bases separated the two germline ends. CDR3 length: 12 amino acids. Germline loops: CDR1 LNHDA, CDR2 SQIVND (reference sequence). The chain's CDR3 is CASSHDTGELFF. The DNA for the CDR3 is TGTGCCAGTAGTCACGACACCGGGGAGCTGTTTTTT.

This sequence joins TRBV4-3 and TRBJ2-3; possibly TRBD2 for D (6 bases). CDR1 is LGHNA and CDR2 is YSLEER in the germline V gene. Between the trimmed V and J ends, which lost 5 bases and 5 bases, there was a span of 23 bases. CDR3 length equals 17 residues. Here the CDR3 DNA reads TGCGCCAGCAGCTCTAGGGGCGGGATGTATATTGGAGATACGCAGTATTTT. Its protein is CASSSRGGMYIGDTQYF.

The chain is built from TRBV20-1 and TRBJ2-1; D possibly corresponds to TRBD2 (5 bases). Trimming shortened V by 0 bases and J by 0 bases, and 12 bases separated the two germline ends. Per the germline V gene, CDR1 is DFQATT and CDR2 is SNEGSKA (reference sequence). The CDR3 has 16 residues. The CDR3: CSARDKRRSSYNEQFF. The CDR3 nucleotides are TGCAGTGCTAGAGATAAGCGGAGGTCCTCCTACAATGAGCAGTTCTTC.

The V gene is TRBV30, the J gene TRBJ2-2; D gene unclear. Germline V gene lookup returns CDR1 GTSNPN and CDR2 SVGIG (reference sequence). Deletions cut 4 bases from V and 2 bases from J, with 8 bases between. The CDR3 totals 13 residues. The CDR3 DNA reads TGTGCCTGGAACACATTAAACACCGGGGAGCTGTTTTTT. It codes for CAWNTLNTGELFF. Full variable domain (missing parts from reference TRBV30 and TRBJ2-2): SQTIHQWPATLVQPVGSPLSLECTVEGTSNPNLYWYRQAAGRGLQLLFYSVGIGQISSEVPQNLSASRPQDRQFILSSKKLLLSDSGFYLCAWNTLNTGELFFGEGSRLTVL.

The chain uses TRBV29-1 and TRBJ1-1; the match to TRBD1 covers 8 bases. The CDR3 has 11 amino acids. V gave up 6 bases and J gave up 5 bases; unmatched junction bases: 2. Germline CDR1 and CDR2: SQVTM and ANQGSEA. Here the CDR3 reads CSVTGGTEAFF. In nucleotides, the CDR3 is TGCAGCGTCACAGGGGGGACTGAAGCTTTCTTT.

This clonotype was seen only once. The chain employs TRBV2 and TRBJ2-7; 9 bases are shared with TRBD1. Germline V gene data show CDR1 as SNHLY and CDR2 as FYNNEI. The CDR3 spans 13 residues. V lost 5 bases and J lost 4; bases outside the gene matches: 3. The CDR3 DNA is TGTGCCAGCAGTACAGGGGGCAATTACGAGCAGTACTTC. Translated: CASSTGGNYEQYF.

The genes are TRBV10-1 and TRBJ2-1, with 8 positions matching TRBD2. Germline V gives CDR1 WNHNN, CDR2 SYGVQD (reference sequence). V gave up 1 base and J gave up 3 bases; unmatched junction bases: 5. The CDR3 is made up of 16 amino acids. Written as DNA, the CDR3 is TGCGCCAGCAGTGAGTTGGGGCTAGCGGGCTACAATGAGCAGTTCTTC. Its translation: CASSELGLAGYNEQFF.

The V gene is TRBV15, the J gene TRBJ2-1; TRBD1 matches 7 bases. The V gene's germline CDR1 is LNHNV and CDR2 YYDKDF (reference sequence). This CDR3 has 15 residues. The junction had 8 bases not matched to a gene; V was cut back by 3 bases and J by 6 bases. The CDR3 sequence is CATSRDDRDGNEQFF. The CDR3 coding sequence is TGTGCCACCAGCAGGGATGACAGGGATGGCAATGAGCAGTTCTTC.

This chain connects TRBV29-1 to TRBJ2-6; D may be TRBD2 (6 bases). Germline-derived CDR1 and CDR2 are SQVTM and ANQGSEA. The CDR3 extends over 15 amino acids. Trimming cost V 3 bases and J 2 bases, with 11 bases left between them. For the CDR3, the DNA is TGCAGCGTTGACGAAGGGAGGACTGGGGCCAACGTCCTGACTTTC. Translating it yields CSVDEGRTGANVLTF.

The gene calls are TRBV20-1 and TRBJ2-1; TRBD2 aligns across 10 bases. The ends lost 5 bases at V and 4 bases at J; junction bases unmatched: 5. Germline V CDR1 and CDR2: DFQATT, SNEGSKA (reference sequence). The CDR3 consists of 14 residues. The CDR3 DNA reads TGCAGTGCTCGACTAGCGGGCCTTTACAATGAGCAGTTCTTC. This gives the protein CSARLAGLYNEQFF.

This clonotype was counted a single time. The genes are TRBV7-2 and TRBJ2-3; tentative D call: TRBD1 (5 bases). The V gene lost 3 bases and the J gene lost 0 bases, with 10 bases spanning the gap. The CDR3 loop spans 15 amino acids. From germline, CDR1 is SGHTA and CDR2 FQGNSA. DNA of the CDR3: TGTGCCAGCAGCTTGGTGGGGCAAAGCACAGATACGCAGTATTTT. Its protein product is CASSLVGQSTDTQYF.

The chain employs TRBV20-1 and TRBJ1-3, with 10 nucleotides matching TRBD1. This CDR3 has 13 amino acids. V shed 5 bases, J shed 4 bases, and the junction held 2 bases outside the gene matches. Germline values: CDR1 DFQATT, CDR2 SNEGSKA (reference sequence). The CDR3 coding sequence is TGCAGTGCTCGACAGGGGGCCGGAAACACCATATATTTT. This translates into CSARQGAGNTIYF.

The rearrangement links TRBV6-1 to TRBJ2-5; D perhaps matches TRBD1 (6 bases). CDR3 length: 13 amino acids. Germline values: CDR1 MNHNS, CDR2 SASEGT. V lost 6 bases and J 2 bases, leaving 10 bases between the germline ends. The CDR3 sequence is CASSRDTQETQYF. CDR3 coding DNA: TGTGCCAGCAGCCGGGACACTCAAGAGACCCAGTACTTC.

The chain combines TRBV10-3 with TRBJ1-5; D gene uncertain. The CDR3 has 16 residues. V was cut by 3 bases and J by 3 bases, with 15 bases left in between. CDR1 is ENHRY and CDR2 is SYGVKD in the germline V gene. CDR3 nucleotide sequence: TGTGCCATCAGTGATAGTTTGGGTAGGAACAATCAGCCCCAGCATTTT. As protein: CAISDSLGRNNQPQHF.

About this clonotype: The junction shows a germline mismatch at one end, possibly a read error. The CDR3 DNA sequence: TGTGCCAGTAGCTTAGCCAGGGCGTCCAGGGACGATGAGCAGTTCTTC. It yields the protein CASSLARASRDDEQFF. The chain links TRBV7-8 to TRBJ2-1; possibly TRBD1 or TRBD2 for D (5 bases each). CDR3 length equals 16 residues. From germline, CDR1 is SGHVS and CDR2 FQNEAQ.

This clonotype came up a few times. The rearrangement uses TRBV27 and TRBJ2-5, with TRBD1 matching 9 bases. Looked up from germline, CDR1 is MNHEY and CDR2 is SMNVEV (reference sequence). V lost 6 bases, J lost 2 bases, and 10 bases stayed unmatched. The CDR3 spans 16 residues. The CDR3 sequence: CASRSTGTGRQETQYF. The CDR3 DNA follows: TGTGCCAGCAGGTCCACCGGGACAGGGCGACAAGAGACCCAGTACTTC.

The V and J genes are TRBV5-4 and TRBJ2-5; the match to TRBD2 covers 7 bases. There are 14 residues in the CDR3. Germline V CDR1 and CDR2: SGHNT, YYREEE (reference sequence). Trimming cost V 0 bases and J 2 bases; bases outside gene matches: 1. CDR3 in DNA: TGTGCCAGCAGCTTGGAAGCGGGACAAGAGACCCAGTACTTC. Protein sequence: CASSLEAGQETQYF.

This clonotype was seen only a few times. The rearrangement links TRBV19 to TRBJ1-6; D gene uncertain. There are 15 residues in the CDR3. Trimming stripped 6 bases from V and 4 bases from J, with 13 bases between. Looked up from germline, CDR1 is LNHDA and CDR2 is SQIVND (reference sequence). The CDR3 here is CASSWKWDYNSPLHF. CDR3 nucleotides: TGTGCCAGTAGCTGGAAGTGGGATTATAATTCACCCCTCCACTTT. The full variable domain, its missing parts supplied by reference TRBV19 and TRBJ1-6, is DGGITQSPKYLFRKEGQNVTLSCEQNLNHDAMYWYRQDPGQGLRLIYYSQIVNDFQKGDIAEGYSVSREKKESFPLTVTSAQKNPTAFYLCASSWKWDYNSPLHFGNGTRLTVT.